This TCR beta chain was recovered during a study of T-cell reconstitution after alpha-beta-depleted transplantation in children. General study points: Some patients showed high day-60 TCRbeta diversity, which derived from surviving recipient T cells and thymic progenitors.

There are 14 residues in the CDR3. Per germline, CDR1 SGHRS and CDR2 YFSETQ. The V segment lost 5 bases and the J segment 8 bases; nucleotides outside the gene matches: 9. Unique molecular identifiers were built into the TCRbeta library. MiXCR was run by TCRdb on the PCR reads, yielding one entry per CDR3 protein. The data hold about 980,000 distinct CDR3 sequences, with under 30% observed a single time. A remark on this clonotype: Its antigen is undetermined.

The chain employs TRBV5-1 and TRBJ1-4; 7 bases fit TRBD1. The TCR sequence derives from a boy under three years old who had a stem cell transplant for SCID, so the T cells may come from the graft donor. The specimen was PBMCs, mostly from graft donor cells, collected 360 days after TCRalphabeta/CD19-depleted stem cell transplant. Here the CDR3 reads CASRYGTVEEKLFF. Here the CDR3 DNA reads TGCGCCAGCAGATACGGGACAGTGGAAGAAAAACTGTTTTTT.